The clone carrying this T cell receptor (beta chain) was picked up many times. The antigen is undetermined. This entry belongs to a study of cytomegalovirus exposure and HLA in healthy donors. Turning to the study itself: The approximately 110 validation repertoires used a platform that matched the one used for the roughly 650 first-cohort repertoires, as a later analysis reported. Study-wide results and caveats: One later analysis, an examination of the 90 to 150 validation repertoires, found that first-cohort TCR clusters tended to co-occur in them. Many donors carried some public TCRs, although rarity characterized most TCR sequences.

Libraries were prepared by immunoSEQ multiplex PCR; TCRdb keeps only in-frame clonotypes and omits some of them. The sample comprises a few hundred thousand clones, roughly 89% of which are singletons, and around 0.84% rests with the top ten. This clonotype was obtained from a woman younger than 30 in good health and CMV-seronegative. The sample taken for sequencing was PBMCs.

The CDR3 bases are TGTGCCAGCACCCCGGTGGAGGTGGCTGGAAACACCATATATTTT. This gives the protein CASTPVEVAGNTIYF. The chain combines TRBV6-1 with TRBJ1-3; no reliable D call. The CDR3 length is 15 residues. The V gene's germline CDR1 is MNHNS and CDR2 SASEGT. V was shortened by 7 bases and J by 2 bases, with 15 bases between the two germline ends.